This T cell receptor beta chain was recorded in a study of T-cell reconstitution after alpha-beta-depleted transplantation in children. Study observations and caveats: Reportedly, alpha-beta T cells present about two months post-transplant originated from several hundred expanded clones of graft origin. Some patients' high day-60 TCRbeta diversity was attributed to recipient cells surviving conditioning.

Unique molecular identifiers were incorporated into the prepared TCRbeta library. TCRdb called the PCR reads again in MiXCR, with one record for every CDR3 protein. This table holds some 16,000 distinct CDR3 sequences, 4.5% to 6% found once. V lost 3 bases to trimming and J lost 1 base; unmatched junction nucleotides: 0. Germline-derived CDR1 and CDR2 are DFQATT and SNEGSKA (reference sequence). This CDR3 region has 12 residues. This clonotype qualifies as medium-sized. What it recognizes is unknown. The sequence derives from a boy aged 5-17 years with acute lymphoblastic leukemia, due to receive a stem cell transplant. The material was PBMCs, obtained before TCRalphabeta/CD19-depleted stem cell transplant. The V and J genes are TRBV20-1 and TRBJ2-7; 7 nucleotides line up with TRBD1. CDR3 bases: TGCAGTGCTAGGACAGGGTCCTACGAGCAGTACTTC. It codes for CSARTGSYEQYF.